Each of the 15 T cell receptor beta chains below was sequenced from the same sample in a study of blood T cells in healthy people across ages. PCR was performed a second time for about 7 to 11 cycles using a sample-barcoded 5' primer and a J-beta primer mix. TCRdb reanalysed the 5' RACE reads using MiXCR and keeps one entry per CDR3 protein. This sample has 1.5 million to 2 million distinct CDR3 sequences, with about 30% found just once. The source material was blood. The receptors shown here come from a woman in her 30s in good health.

The chain recombines TRBV5-1 with TRBJ2-7, with 9 bases identical to TRBD1. Unmatched junction bases numbered 1, after V lost 1 base and J lost 5 bases. Germline assignment: CDR1 SGHRS and CDR2 YFSETQ. The CDR3 spans 13 residues. CDR3 sequence reads: CASSLTGGHEQYF. CDR3 nucleotides: TGCGCCAGCAGCTTGACAGGGGGCCACGAGCAGTACTTC. The full variable domain, its missing parts supplied by reference TRBV5-1 and TRBJ2-7, is KAGVTQTPRYLIKTRGQQVTLSCSPISGHRSVSWYQQTPGQGLQFLFEYFSETQRNKGNFPGRFSGRQFSNSRSEMNVSTLELGDSALYLCASSLTGGHEQYFGPGTRLTVT.

This clonotype was seen ten or more times. The V and J genes are TRBV24-1 and TRBJ2-1; TRBD2 matches 7 bases. The CDR3 consists of 11 residues. Germline assignment: CDR1 KGHDR and CDR2 SFDVKD. J gave up 8 bases and V 9 bases, and 3 bases lay outside the gene matches. CDR3 loop: CATRGDHEQFF. CDR3 sequence (DNA): TGTGCCACCCGGGGGGACCATGAGCAGTTCTTC.

This clonotype was seen at least ten times. The chain links TRBV20-1 to TRBJ2-5, with 9 nucleotides matching TRBD1. Trimming took 4 bases from V and 0 from J; bases not matched to a gene: 6. Germline V gene data show CDR1 as DFQATT and CDR2 as SNEGSKA (reference sequence). The CDR3 is 15 amino acids. The DNA for the CDR3 is TGCAGTGCTATATCCGGGACAGGGTACCAAGAGACCCAGTACTTC. It specifies CSAISGTGYQETQYF.

This clonotype was detected only a few times. V gene TRBV29-1 combines with J gene TRBJ1-1, with unresolved D. From germline, CDR1 is SQVTM and CDR2 ANQGSEA. The V gene lost 7 bases and the J gene lost 1 base, with 28 bases spanning the gap. The CDR3 has 18 residues. The CDR3 is CSGSAGSIALVENTEAFF. The CDR3 coding sequence is TGCAGCGGCTCGGCAGGTAGTATCGCACTAGTGGAGAACACTGAAGCTTTCTTT.

The V call is TRBV20-1, the J call TRBJ2-3, with a tentative D call TRBD1 (6 bases). The CDR3 consists of 13 residues. The ends were cut back, 0 bases at V and 7 bases at J, with 11 bases in the middle. Germline V gives CDR1 DFQATT, CDR2 SNEGSKA (reference sequence). CDR3 sequence (DNA): TGCAGTGCTAGAGATCTTACAGGGTATACGCAGTATTTT. Encoded protein: CSARDLTGYTQYF.

The chain uses TRBV28 and TRBJ2-7; D is tentatively TRBD1 or TRBD2 (6 bases each). Deletions cut 4 bases from V and 4 bases from J, with 14 bases between. CDR1 MDHEN and CDR2 SYDVKM come from the germline V gene. The CDR3 is made up of 14 amino acids. DNA for the CDR3: TGTGCCAGCAGTTCAGGGGCTAGCGCGTACGAGCAGTACTTC. Encoded protein: CASSSGASAYEQYF.

This clonotype came up a few times. The junction and the germline gene differ at one end; a read error may be behind it. The chain is built from TRBV14 and TRBJ1-1; D not resolved. Germline-derived CDR1 and CDR2 are SGHDN and FVKESK. The CDR3 consists of 14 residues. CDR3 nucleotide sequence: TGTGCCAGCAGCCAAGTATTCGCAGACACCGAAGCTTTCTTT. This codes for CASSQVFADTEAFF.

The chain combines TRBV15 with TRBJ1-1; D remains ambiguous. Deletions cut 0 bases from V and 3 bases from J, with 8 bases between. Per germline, CDR1 LNHNV and CDR2 YYDKDF (reference sequence). The CDR3 sequence is 14 residues long. The CDR3, as DNA: TGTGCCACCAGCAGAGAACAAAAGGACACTGAAGCTTTCTTT. The encoded protein is CATSREQKDTEAFF.

V and J are TRBV28 and TRBJ1-2; no clear D. Germline CDR1 reads MDHEN; CDR2 reads SYDVKM. The CDR3 spans 13 residues. The V gene lost 5 bases and the J gene lost 7 bases, with 14 bases spanning the gap. CDR3 bases: TGTGCCAGCAGTCCCGCTGCCCCCTTTGGCTACACCTTC. Residues: CASSPAAPFGYTF.

This clonotype was recorded a few times. V is TRBV6-1 and J is TRBJ2-2; no firm D call. CDR1 and CDR2 from the germline V gene are MNHNS and SASEGT. V lost 6 bases and J 8 bases, leaving 13 bases between the germline ends. The CDR3 is 13 amino acids. In DNA, the CDR3 is TGTGCCAGCAGGGACCGTGACTTTGGGGAGCTGTTTTTT. Amino acid sequence: CASRDRDFGELFF.

The V call is TRBV12-3 or TRBV12-4, the J call TRBJ1-4, with 8 bases matching TRBD1. V shed 8 bases, J shed 10 bases, and the junction held 12 bases outside the gene matches. The CDR3 totals 14 residues. Here the CDR3 DNA reads TGTGCCAGCTGCCCGACGGACAGGGCTGGAAAACTGTTTTTT. Its translation: CASCPTDRAGKLFF.

Comment on this clonotype: A read error is possible here, since a much larger clone lies one base away. The V call is TRBV7-9, the J call TRBJ2-4, with 9 bases that match TRBD2. The CDR3 consists of 15 residues. Germline CDR1 reads SEHNR; CDR2 reads FQNEAQ (reference sequence). Losses at the gene ends were 0 bases for V and 15 bases for J; bases not matched to a gene: 12. This CDR3 is CASSLAGGGVYERYF. CDR3 nucleotides: TGTGCCAGCAGCTTAGCTGGCGGGGGGGTCTACGAGCGGTACTTC.

The chain recombines TRBV28 with TRBJ1-5; TRBD1 matches 7 bases. Losses at the gene ends were 5 bases for V and 6 bases for J; bases not matched to a gene: 7. CDR1 and CDR2 (germline): MDHEN, SYDVKM. The CDR3 is 14 residues long. CDR3 residues: CASSPRQGSQPQHF. Here the CDR3 DNA reads TGTGCCAGCAGTCCCAGACAGGGTAGTCAGCCCCAGCATTTT.

The chain is built from TRBV7-9 and TRBJ2-2, with a tentative D call TRBD1 (6 bases). The germline V gene has CDR1 SEHNR and CDR2 FQNEAQ (reference sequence). V lost 2 bases and J lost 9, with 19 bases in between. The CDR3 is made up of 16 amino acids. As DNA, the CDR3 is TGTGCCAGCAGCTTAAGGACAGTGACAAACTTGAGGGAGCTGTTTTTT. This gives the protein CASSLRTVTNLRELFF.

This clonotype was seen only a few times. This chain connects TRBV12-3 or TRBV12-4 to TRBJ2-7; either TRBD1 or TRBD2 may supply D (6 bases each). The CDR3 is made up of 14 amino acids. Trimming left V 2 bases short and J 5 bases short, with 13 bases between. The CDR3 region has the DNA TGTGCCAGCAGTTTAAGCCCGGGGGCAAACGAGCAGTACTTC. Its protein product is CASSLSPGANEQYF.